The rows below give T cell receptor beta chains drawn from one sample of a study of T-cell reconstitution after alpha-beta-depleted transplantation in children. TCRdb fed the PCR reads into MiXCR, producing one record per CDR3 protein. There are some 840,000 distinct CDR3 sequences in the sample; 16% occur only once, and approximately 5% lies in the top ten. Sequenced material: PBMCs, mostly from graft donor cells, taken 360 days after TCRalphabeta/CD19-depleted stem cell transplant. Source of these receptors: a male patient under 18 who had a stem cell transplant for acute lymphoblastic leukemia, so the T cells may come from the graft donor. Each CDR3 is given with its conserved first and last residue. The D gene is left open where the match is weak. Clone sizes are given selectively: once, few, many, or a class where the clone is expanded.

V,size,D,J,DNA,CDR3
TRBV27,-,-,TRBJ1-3,TGTGCCAGCAGTGACCACTCTGGAAACACCATATATTTT,CASSDHSGNTIYF
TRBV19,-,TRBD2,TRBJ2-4,TGTGCCAGTAGTATAACTAGCGGGAGTCGAGGAGCCAAAAACATTCAGTACTTC,CASSITSGSRGAKNIQYF
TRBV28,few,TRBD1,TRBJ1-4,TGTGCCAGCGGGGACAGGGTAAATGAAAAACTGTTTTTT,CASGDRVNEKLFF
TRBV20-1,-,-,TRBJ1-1,TGCAGTGCGGGCGGGGGTCCGAACACTGAAGCTTTCTTT,CSAGGGPNTEAFF
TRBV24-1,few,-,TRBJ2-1,TGTGCCACCAGTGATCCCTTAGGAGGGCTGGGGAATGAGCAGTTCTTC,CATSDPLGGLGNEQFF
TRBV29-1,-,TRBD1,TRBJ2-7,TGCAGCGTCGGGACAGACTACGAGCAGTACTTC,CSVGTDYEQYF
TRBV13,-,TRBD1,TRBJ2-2,TGTGCCAGCAGCTCCACGTCTCCGGGACAGGGATTCGCCGGGGAGCTGTTTTTT,CASSSTSPGQGFAGELFF
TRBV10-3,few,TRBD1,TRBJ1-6,TGTGCCATCAGTGAGCCGGGAAGGACAGGCTCCTATAATTCACCCCTCCACTTT,CAISEPGRTGSYNSPLHF
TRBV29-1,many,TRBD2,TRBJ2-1,TGCAGCGTTTTTGGGGGGCGGGGGGACTACAATGAGCAGTTCTTC,CSVFGGRGDYNEQFF
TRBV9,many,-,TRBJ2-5,TGTGCCAGCAGCGTAGCAAGCACAGGGATCCGAGAGACCCAGTACTTC,CASSVASTGIRETQYF
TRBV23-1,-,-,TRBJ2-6,TGCGCCAGCAGAGAAGCCGGGCGCTCTGGGGCCAACGTCCTGACTTTC,CASREAGRSGANVLTF
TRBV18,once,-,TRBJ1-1,TGTGCCAGCTCACCGGCGGTGCGCAGGGGAGAAGCTTTCTTT,CASSPAVRRGEAFF
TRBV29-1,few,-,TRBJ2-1,TGCAGCGTTAGGACCCACAATGAGCAGTTCTTC,CSVRTHNEQFF
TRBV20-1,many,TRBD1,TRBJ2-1,TGCAGTGCTAGTATGCGGACAGGGGGCTTCTACAATGAGCAGTTCTTC,CSASMRTGGFYNEQFF
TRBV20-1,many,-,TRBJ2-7,TGCAGTGCTAGTGGACGTCCTTCCTACGAGCAGTACTTC,CSASGRPSYEQYF
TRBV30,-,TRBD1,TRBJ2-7,TGTGCCTGGAGTAGCCGCTCAGGGGGCGAGCAGTACTTC,CAWSSRSGGEQYF
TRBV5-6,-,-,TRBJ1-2,TGTGCCAGCAGCTTTGACTGGACTGACGGCTACACCTTC,CASSFDWTDGYTF
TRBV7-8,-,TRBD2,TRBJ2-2,TGTGCCAGCAGCTTAGGTCGCGGGAGGGCCCGGCCCGGGGAGCTGTTTTTT,CASSLGRGRARPGELFF
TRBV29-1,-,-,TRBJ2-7,TGCAGCGTTGTACTAGGAGGAGCCTACGAGCAGTACTTC,CSVVLGGAYEQYF
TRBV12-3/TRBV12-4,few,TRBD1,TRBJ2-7,TGTGCCAGCAGTAGGGGGCTGGGCTGGACCTACGAGCAGTACTTC,CASSRGLGWTYEQYF
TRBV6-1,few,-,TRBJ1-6,TGTGCCAGCAAACAGGTTCTTAATTCACCCCTCCACTTT,CASKQVLNSPLHF
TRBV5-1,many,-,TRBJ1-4,TGCGCCAGCAGCCCCGACGCGGATGAAAAACTGTTTTTT,CASSPDADEKLFF
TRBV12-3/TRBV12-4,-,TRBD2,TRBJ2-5,TGTGCCAGCAGACCTAGCGGACGAGAGACCCAGTACTTC,CASRPSGRETQYF
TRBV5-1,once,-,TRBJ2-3,TGCGCCAGCAGCTTGGCGGAGAGAAGCACATATACGCAGTATTTT,CASSLAERSTYTQYF
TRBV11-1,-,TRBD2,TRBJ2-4,TGTGCCAGCAGCTTATTTGCCCTAGCGGGAGGATTAGCACCCAAAAACATTCAGTACTTC,CASSLFALAGGLAPKNIQYF
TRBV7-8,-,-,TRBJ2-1,TGTGCCAGCAGCTTAGTCCTTGACAGAAACAATGAGCAGTTCTTC,CASSLVLDRNNEQFF
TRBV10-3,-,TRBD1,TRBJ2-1,TGTGCCATCAGCGCCACAGGGGGCGGACTCCTGGAGCAGTTCTTC,CAISATGGGLLEQFF
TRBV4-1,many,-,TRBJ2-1,TGCGCCAGCAGCCAAGATCGGTCCCTTGACTCCTACAATGAGCAGTTCTTC,CASSQDRSLDSYNEQFF
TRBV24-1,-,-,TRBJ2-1,TGTGCCACCAGTGATTTTTCGATCCTGGGTGAGCAGTTCTTC,CATSDFSILGEQFF
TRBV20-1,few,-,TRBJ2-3,TGCAGTGCTAGTGGGGTGGCAGATACGCAGTATTTT,CSASGVADTQYF
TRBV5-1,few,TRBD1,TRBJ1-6,TGCGCCAGCAGCTGGACAGGGGGCGAAGGATCACCCCTCCACTTT,CASSWTGGEGSPLHF
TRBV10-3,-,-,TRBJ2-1,TGTGCCATCAGTGAGTCTAGTGGCAATGAGCAGTTCTTC,CAISESSGNEQFF
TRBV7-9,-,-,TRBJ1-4,TGTGCCAGCAGGCCGGGGGGGGATGAAAAACTGTTTTTT,CASRPGGDEKLFF
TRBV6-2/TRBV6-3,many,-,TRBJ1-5,TGTGCCAGCAGTTTTCGGCAGGTCAATCAGCCCCAGCATTTT,CASSFRQVNQPQHF
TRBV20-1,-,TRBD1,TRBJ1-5,TGCAGTGCTCCGGGACAGGTCAATCAGCCCCAGCATTTT,CSAPGQVNQPQHF
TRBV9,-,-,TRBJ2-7,TGTGCCAGCAGCGAAGGTCGCCCACCTTTCTACGAGCAGTACTTC,CASSEGRPPFYEQYF
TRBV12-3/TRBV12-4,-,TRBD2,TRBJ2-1,TGTGCCAGCACCCCATATCCCCCAGGGACTAGTTACAATGAGCAGTTCTTC,CASTPYPPGTSYNEQFF
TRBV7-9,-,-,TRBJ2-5,TGTGCCAGCAGCTTAGTTGGGGCAAAGACCCAGTACTTC,CASSLVGAKTQYF
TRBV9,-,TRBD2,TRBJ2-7,TGTGCCAGCAGCGTAGCCCCGGGGGGCTACGAGCAGTACTTC,CASSVAPGGYEQYF
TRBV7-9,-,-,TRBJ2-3,TGTGCCAGCAGCCCCACCGACAGGAAAGCTAGCACAGATACGCAGTATTTT,CASSPTDRKASTDTQYF
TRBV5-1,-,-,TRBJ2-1,TGCGCCAGCAGCCGCGGCCAGGGAAAATACGATGAGCAGTTCTTC,CASSRGQGKYDEQFF